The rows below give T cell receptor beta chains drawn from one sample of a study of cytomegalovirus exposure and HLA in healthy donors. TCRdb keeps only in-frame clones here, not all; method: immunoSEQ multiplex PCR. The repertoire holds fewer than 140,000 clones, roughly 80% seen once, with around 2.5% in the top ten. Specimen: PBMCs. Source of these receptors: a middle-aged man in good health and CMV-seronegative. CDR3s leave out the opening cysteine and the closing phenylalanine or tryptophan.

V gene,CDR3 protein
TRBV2,ASTQRGTSYNEQF
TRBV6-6,ASSYSGVEGDQY
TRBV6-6,ASRPGRGASNEQF
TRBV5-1,ASSSAGRGGEKLF
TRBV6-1,ASSEGWRTYNEQF
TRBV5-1,ASSWPRTGGADTQY
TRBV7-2,ASSLGLAEAGELF
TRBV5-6,ASSLTSGGLNEQF
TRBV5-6,ASSLDHSSYNEQF
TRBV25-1,ASSATDRVSGEQY
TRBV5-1,ASFSDWGTYNEQF
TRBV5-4,ASSTATGGSPLH
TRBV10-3,AIRQGSHNSPLH
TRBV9,ASSVGGAGDTQY